Each of the 29 T cell receptor beta chains below was sequenced from the same sample in a study of cytomegalovirus exposure and HLA in healthy donors. In the PCR, 60 Vbeta and 13 Jbeta primers were used. Some clones are missing from TCRdb's copy, which holds only in-frame ones; the method was immunoSEQ multiplex PCR. Of about 160,000 clones in the sample, around 81% were seen once. Input material: PBMCs. Receptors were obtained from a woman in her forties or fifties in good health and CMV-seronegative.

V gene TRBV2 combines with J gene TRBJ2-1; TRBD1 agrees at 11 bases. Germline CDR1 and CDR2: SNHLY and FYNNEI. V lost 5 bases to trimming and J lost 6 bases; unmatched junction nucleotides: 12. The CDR3 runs to 17 residues. CDR3 sequence: CASSPPPGQGGLNEQFF. In DNA, the CDR3 is TGTGCCAGCAGTCCACCGCCGGGACAGGGGGGTCTCAATGAGCAGTTCTTC.

This chain links TRBV7-2 with TRBJ2-2, with D possibly TRBD1 on 5 matching bases. The CDR3 totals 15 residues. CDR1 is SGHTA, CDR2 FQGNSA, per germline. V lost 0 bases to trimming and J lost 1 base, with 6 bases between them. This CDR3 reads CASSLAQGNTGELFF. CDR3 DNA: TGTGCCAGCAGCTTAGCGCAGGGGAACACCGGGGAGCTGTTTTTT. The full variable domain, rest sourced from reference TRBV7-2 and TRBJ2-2, is GAGVSQSPSNKVTEKGKDVELRCDPISGHTALYWYRQSLGQGLEFLIYFQGNSAPDKSGLPSDRFSAERTGGSVSTLTIQRTQQEDSAVYLCASSLAQGNTGELFFGEGSRLTVL.

The chain is built from TRBV29-1 and TRBJ2-3; TRBD2 agrees at 10 bases. J gave up 2 bases and V 6 bases, and 5 bases lay outside the gene matches. Per the germline V gene, CDR1 is SQVTM and CDR2 is ANQGSEA. The CDR3 is 14 amino acids. DNA for the CDR3: TGCAGCGTGGCTAGCGGGAGCTTCACAGATACGCAGTATTTT. It specifies CSVASGSFTDTQYF.

The chain links TRBV28 to TRBJ2-1, with 10 bases matching TRBD2. CDR3 length: 16 residues. Germline V gene lookup returns CDR1 MDHEN and CDR2 SYDVKM. Trimming took 5 bases from V and 3 from J; bases not matched to a gene: 7. CDR3 region: CASSTFSSGSYNEQFF. In DNA, the CDR3 is TGTGCCAGCAGTACCTTTTCTAGCGGGAGCTACAATGAGCAGTTCTTC.

This clone was recorded once. V usage is TRBV4-1 and J usage is TRBJ2-1, with TRBD2 identical over 14 bases. From germline, CDR1 is MGHRA and CDR2 YSYEKL. V lost 1 base, J lost 7 bases, and 9 bases stayed unmatched. This CDR3 region has 18 residues. In DNA form, the CDR3 reads TGCGCCAGCAGCCAAGTGGGGACTAGCGGGGGCCCCGCGAATGAGCAGTTCTTC. Protein: CASSQVGTSGGPANEQFF.

This chain links TRBV29-1 with TRBJ1-1; perhaps TRBD1 as D (6 bases). CDR3 length: 12 amino acids. Between the trimmed V and J ends, which lost 5 bases and 4 bases, there was a span of 11 bases. CDR1 is SQVTM, CDR2 ANQGSEA, per germline. The CDR3 DNA sequence: TGCAGCGTTCCCAGGGGTGGCACTGAAGCTTTCTTT. It codes for CSVPRGGTEAFF.

For this clone: Different DNA sequences within this sample yield the same CDR3. The chain couples TRBV5-4 to TRBJ2-5, with D perhaps matching TRBD2 (6 bases). The V and J ends lost 4 bases and 1 base respectively, with 8 bases between them. Looked up from germline, CDR1 is SGHNT and CDR2 is YYREEE (reference sequence). The CDR3 consists of 13 residues. DNA for the CDR3: TGTGCCAGCAGCCGGGACTCCCAAGAGACCCAGTACTTC. This gives the protein CASSRDSQETQYF.

V usage is TRBV13 and J usage is TRBJ2-1; possibly TRBD1 for D (5 bases). This CDR3 has 14 amino acids. Trimming removed 2 bases at V and 7 bases at J, with 12 bases between. Germline CDR1 and CDR2: PRHDT and FYEKMQ (reference sequence). The CDR3 region is CASSLSGAENEQFF. As DNA, the CDR3 is TGTGCCAGCAGCTTAAGTGGGGCCGAAAATGAGCAGTTCTTC.

This clone turned up a few times. The chain links TRBV7-2 to TRBJ2-3; weak D call: TRBD2 (7 bases). Germline CDR1 and CDR2: SGHTA and FQGNSA. The CDR3 totals 17 residues. The V gene lost 3 bases and the J gene lost 0 bases, with 16 bases spanning the gap. CDR3 bases: TGTGCCAGCAGCTTCCCGGGGGGCGTTCGTAGCACAGATACGCAGTATTTT. Amino acids: CASSFPGGVRSTDTQYF.

This chain joins TRBV4-2 and TRBJ2-7; 11 nucleotides match TRBD2. This CDR3 is 11 amino acids long. The germline gives CDR1 LGHNA, CDR2 YNFKEQ. The J segment lost 10 bases and the V segment lost 5 bases, leaving 1 base of the junction unmatched. CDR3 protein: CASSTSGRQYF. CDR3 nucleotide sequence: TGTGCCAGCAGCACTAGCGGGAGACAGTACTTC.

The chain combines TRBV5-1 with TRBJ2-7; no clear D. This CDR3 is 14 amino acids long. Trimming removed 1 base from V and 1 base from J, with 9 bases in between. The germline gives CDR1 SGHRS, CDR2 YFSETQ. CDR3: CASSLLSGSYEQYF. The CDR3 coding sequence is TGCGCCAGCAGCTTGTTGTCCGGTTCCTACGAGCAGTACTTC.

The rearrangement joins TRBV25-1 to TRBJ2-7; 9 nucleotides line up with TRBD2. The CDR3 sequence is 16 residues long. After removal of 8 bases from V and 7 bases from J, the junction contained 18 bases not matched to a gene. Germline loops: CDR1 MGHDK, CDR2 SYGVNS. The CDR3 reads CASAAVHGGRAEEQYF. The CDR3 DNA sequence: TGTGCCAGCGCGGCGGTCCACGGCGGGAGGGCCGAAGAGCAGTACTTC.

This clone came up a few times. The chain carries TRBV29-1 and TRBJ1-2; maybe TRBD1 (5 bases). CDR1 and CDR2 from the germline V gene are SQVTM and ANQGSEA. CDR3 length: 11 amino acids. The germline V and J ends were trimmed by 6 bases and 8 bases, with 13 bases remaining between them. DNA for the CDR3: TGCAGCGTCCACCGGGGGGACGGCTACACCTTC. Protein: CSVHRGDGYTF.

This chain uses TRBV2 with TRBJ2-1; 10 bases line up with TRBD2. V dropped 5 bases and J dropped 6; count of bases not matched to a gene: 7. This CDR3 has 15 amino acids. CDR1 and CDR2 from the germline V gene are SNHLY and FYNNEI. The DNA for the CDR3 is TGTGCCAGCAGTTTTCTAGCGGGAGTCAGCAATGAGCAGTTCTTC. Protein sequence: CASSFLAGVSNEQFF.

The chain has TRBV4-2 and TRBJ2-3; 8 nucleotides line up with TRBD2. V shed 0 bases and J 6 bases; nucleotides not matched to a gene: 14. The germline CDR1 and CDR2 sequences are LGHNA and YNFKEQ. This CDR3 has 18 amino acids. In nucleotides, the CDR3 is TGTGCCAGCAGCCAAGATCTAAGAATAGCGGGAAAGAGGGATACGCAGTATTTT. Amino acids: CASSQDLRIAGKRDTQYF.

The chain combines TRBV2 with TRBJ2-7; TRBD2 matches at 7 bases. The CDR3 length is 17 residues. Trimming at V came to 1 base and at J to 2 bases, leaving 11 bases not matched to a gene. CDR1 SNHLY and CDR2 FYNNEI come from the germline V gene. In DNA, the CDR3 is TGTGCCAGCAGTGAAGGCCGACTAGCCGGGGCCCCCTACGAGCAGTACTTC. It encodes CASSEGRLAGAPYEQYF.

V and J are TRBV6-1 and TRBJ2-7, with 7 bases identical to TRBD1. Trimming at V came to 2 bases and at J to 3 bases, leaving 4 bases not matched to a gene. The length of the CDR3 is 14 residues. Germline CDR1 reads MNHNS; CDR2 reads SASEGT. The CDR3 sequence is CASSETGTVYEQYF. Here the CDR3 DNA reads TGTGCCAGCAGTGAAACCGGGACAGTCTACGAGCAGTACTTC.

J is TRBJ1-2 and V is TRBV5-8, with a weak D call TRBD1 (6 bases). V lost 4 bases to trimming and J lost 4 bases, with 20 bases between them. The CDR3 sequence is 16 residues long. From germline, CDR1 is SGHTS and CDR2 YDEGEE. CDR3 coding DNA: TGTGCCAGCAGCCCCCGACCGGGACAACTGATCTATGGCTACACCTTC. This encodes CASSPRPGQLIYGYTF.

The genes are TRBV13 and TRBJ2-2; maybe TRBD1 (5 bases). The V and J ends lost 5 bases and 6 bases respectively, with 13 bases between them. The CDR3 runs to 14 residues. Germline values: CDR1 PRHDT, CDR2 FYEKMQ (reference sequence). The CDR3 sequence is CASSPSQAPGELFF. The DNA for the CDR3 is TGTGCCAGCAGCCCCTCACAGGCCCCCGGGGAGCTGTTTTTT.

This chain connects TRBV5-1 to TRBJ2-6, with a possible D match to TRBD1 (6 bases). Trimming stripped 4 bases from V and 1 base from J, with 12 bases between. The CDR3 totals 16 residues. Germline V gene lookup returns CDR1 SGHRS and CDR2 YFSETQ. The CDR3 nucleotides are TGCGCCAGCAGCCAAGGACAGCAATCTGGGGCCAACGTCCTGACTTTC. This codes for CASSQGQQSGANVLTF.

This clone was seen only once. The V call is TRBV7-2, the J call TRBJ2-7, with D tentatively TRBD2 (6 bases). CDR3 length: 12 amino acids. In germline, CDR1 is SGHTA, CDR2 FQGNSA. The germline V and J ends were trimmed by 4 bases and 4 bases, with 8 bases remaining between them. The CDR3 DNA reads TGTGCCAGCAGCTACGGGGGATACGAGCAGTACTTC. Encoded protein: CASSYGGYEQYF.

The chain has TRBV2 and TRBJ2-1; 11 nucleotides agree with TRBD2. Germline CDR1 SNHLY, CDR2 FYNNEI. The CDR3 totals 15 residues. After removal of 7 bases from V and 5 bases from J, the junction contained 7 bases not matched to a gene. The CDR3 DNA reads as TGTGCCAGCACTCCGGGACTAGCGGCTAACAATGAGCAGTTCTTC. Protein sequence: CASTPGLAANNEQFF.

This chain uses TRBV6-6 with TRBJ2-2; 9 bases agree with TRBD1. Germline-derived CDR1 and CDR2 are MNHNY and SVGAGI (reference sequence). J gave up 6 bases and V 6 bases, and 5 bases lay outside the gene matches. The CDR3 has 14 residues. DNA for the CDR3: TGTGCCAGCAGCCCGACAGGGGGTGCCGGGGAGCTGTTTTTT. Translating it yields CASSPTGGAGELFF.

This clone appeared a single time. The chain carries TRBV10-2 and TRBJ2-1, with a possible D match to TRBD1 (5 bases). This CDR3 contains 17 residues. CDR1 and CDR2 (germline): WSHSY, SAAADI. Trimming shortened V by 0 bases and J by 2 bases, and 14 bases separated the two germline ends. The CDR3 bases are TGCGCCAGCAGTGAGTCTCTAGGGGTTGGACCCTACAATGAGCAGTTCTTC. Its protein is CASSESLGVGPYNEQFF.

This clone was detected only once. This chain joins TRBV11-1 and TRBJ2-1, with 7 bases matching TRBD1. The CDR3 loop spans 15 amino acids. Trimming removed 3 bases from V and 2 bases from J; junction bases left unmatched: 4. Per the germline V gene, CDR1 is SGHAT and CDR2 is FQDESV (reference sequence). The CDR3 spells CASSFKGTAYNEQFF. The CDR3 DNA sequence: TGTGCCAGCAGCTTTAAAGGGACAGCCTACAATGAGCAGTTCTTC.

The chain uses TRBV10-3 and TRBJ1-1, with 7 bases identical to TRBD1. CDR1 ENHRY and CDR2 SYGVKD come from the germline V gene. The CDR3 is made up of 13 amino acids. The V gene end was trimmed by 6 bases and the J gene end by 3 bases; junction bases not matched to a gene: 4. The CDR3 nucleotides read TGTGCCATCAGGGACAGGCCGGACACTGAAGCTTTCTTT. Residues: CAIRDRPDTEAFF.

The V and J genes are TRBV4-2 and TRBJ2-5; D gene uncertain. The J call is doubtful: the DNA matches TRBJ2-7 better. Germline CDR1 and CDR2: LGHNA and YNFKEQ. This CDR3 spans 15 amino acids. This chain's CDR3 is CASSLQTSFPYEQYF. DNA of the CDR3: TGTGCCAGCAGCCTTCAGACTTCCTTTCCCTACGAGCAGTACTTC.

The chain combines TRBV19 with TRBJ2-1; 7 bases match TRBD2. Germline lookup yields CDR1 LNHDA and CDR2 SQIVND (reference sequence). V gave up 5 bases and J gave up 0 bases; unmatched junction bases: 4. This CDR3 is 15 amino acids long. CDR3 sequence (DNA): TGTGCCAGTAGTTCTACTAGCGCCTCCTACAATGAGCAGTTCTTC. It encodes CASSSTSASYNEQFF.

The chain is built from TRBV9 and TRBJ2-1, with 10 bases identical to TRBD2. Germline CDR1 reads SGDLS; CDR2 reads YYNGEE. The CDR3 extends over 15 amino acids. Trimming removed 2 bases from V and 4 bases from J; junction bases left unmatched: 3. This CDR3 is CASSVRTSGYNEQFF. DNA of the CDR3: TGTGCCAGCAGCGTCCGGACTAGCGGTTACAATGAGCAGTTCTTC.